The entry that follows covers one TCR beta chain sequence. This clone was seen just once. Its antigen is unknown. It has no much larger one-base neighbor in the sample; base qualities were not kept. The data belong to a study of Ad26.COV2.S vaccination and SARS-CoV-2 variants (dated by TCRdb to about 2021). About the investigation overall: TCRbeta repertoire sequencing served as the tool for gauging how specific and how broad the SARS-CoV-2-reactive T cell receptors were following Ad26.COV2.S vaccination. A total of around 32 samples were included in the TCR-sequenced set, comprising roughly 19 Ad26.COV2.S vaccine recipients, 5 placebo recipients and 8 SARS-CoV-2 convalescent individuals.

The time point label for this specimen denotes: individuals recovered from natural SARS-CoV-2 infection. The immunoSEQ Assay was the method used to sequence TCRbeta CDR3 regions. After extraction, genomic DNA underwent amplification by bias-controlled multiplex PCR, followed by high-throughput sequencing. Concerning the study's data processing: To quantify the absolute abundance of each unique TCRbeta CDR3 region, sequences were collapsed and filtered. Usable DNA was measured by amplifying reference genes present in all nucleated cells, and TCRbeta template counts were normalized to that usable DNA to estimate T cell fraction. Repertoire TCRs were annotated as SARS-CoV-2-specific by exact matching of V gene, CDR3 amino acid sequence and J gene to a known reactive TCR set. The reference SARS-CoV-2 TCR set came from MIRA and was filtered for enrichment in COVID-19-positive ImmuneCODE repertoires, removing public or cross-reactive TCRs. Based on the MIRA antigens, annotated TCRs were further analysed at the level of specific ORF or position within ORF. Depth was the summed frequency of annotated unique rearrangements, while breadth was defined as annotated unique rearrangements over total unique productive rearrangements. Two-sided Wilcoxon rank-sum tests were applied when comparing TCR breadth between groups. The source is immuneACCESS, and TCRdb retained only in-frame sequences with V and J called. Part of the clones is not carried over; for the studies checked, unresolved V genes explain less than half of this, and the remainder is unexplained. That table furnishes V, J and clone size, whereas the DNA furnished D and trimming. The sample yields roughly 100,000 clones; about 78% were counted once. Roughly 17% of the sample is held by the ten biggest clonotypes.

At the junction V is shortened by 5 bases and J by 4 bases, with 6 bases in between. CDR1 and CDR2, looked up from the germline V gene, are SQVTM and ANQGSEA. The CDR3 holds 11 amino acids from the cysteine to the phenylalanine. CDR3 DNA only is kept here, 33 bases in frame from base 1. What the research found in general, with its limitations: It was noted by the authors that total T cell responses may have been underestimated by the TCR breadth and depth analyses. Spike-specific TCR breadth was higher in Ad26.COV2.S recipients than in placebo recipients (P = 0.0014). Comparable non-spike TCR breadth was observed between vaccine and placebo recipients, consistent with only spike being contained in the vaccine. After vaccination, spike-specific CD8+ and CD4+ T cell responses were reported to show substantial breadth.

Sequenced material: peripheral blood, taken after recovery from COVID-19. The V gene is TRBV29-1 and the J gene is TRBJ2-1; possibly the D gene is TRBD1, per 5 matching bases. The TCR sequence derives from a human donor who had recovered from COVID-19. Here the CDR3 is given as CSVSGYNEQFF. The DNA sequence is TGCAGCGTTTCAGGGTACAATGAGCAGTTCTTC.